The 13 T cell receptor beta chains presented below share a single source sample, sequenced in a study of tumor-infiltrating lymphocytes in primary liver carcinoma. Starting material of 500 ng total RNA yielded TCR beta cDNA via a constant-region primer. Library construction for TCR beta comprised three nested multiplex PCR rounds performed with slightly modified ARM-PCR. The first two PCR rounds used TRBV1-TRBV30 forward primers with a C-beta reverse primer, roughly 11 cycles each. TCRdb independently ran MiXCR on the multiplex PCR reads; one entry per CDR3 protein. The sample holds 35,000 to 40,000 distinct CDR3 sequences, roughly 75% seen once. Investigators took RNA and DNA out together from 20-30 mg of unsorted bulk tissue. Sequencing was done on a sample of tumor-adjacent normal liver tissue. The source is a man aged 35 to 55 with primary liver carcinoma and hepatitis B virus infection.

CDR3 loop: CASSRTRDTYNEQFF. In DNA, the CDR3 is TGTGCCAGCAGCCGTACCCGAGACACCTACAATGAGCAGTTCTTC. V is TRBV11-3 and J is TRBJ2-1; D gene uncertain. The CDR3 consists of 15 residues. From germline, CDR1 is SGHNT and CDR2 YENEEA. V dropped 5 bases and J dropped 2 bases, with 13 bases sitting between them. The full variable domain, with the rest looked up from reference TRBV11-3 and TRBJ2-1, is EAGVVQSPRYKIIEKKQPVAFWCNPISGHNTLYWYLQNLGQGPELLIRYENEEAVDDSQLPKDRFSAERLKGVDSTLKIQPAELGDSAVYLCASSRTRDTYNEQFFGPGTRLTVL.

The V call is TRBV11-1, the J call TRBJ2-3, with D hard to call. The germline V gene encodes CDR1 SGHAT and CDR2 FQDESV (reference sequence). The CDR3 has 14 residues. V was pared by 5 bases and J by 2 bases, with 11 bases between. The CDR3 nucleotides are TGTGCCAGCAGCCTAAGGTCCGACACAGATACGCAGTATTTT. It is translated as CASSLRSDTDTQYF.

This chain links TRBV28 with TRBJ2-7; the D gene is possibly TRBD2 (5 bases). This CDR3 is built from 15 residues. CDR1 is MDHEN and CDR2 is SYDVKM in the germline V gene. Trimming stripped 5 bases from V and 2 bases from J, with 16 bases between. The CDR3 sequence: CASSILKARAYEQYF. CDR3 DNA sequence: TGTGCCAGCAGTATACTCAAAGCGAGGGCCTACGAGCAGTACTTC. Variable domain in full (rest from reference TRBV28 and TRBJ2-7): DVKVTQSSRYLVKRTGEKVFLECVQDMDHENMFWYRQDPGLGLRLIYFSYDVKMKEKGDIPEGYSVSREKKERFSLILESASTNQTSMYLCASSILKARAYEQYFGPGTRLTVT.

This chain links TRBV11-2 with TRBJ2-1; weak D call: TRBD2 (5 bases). The germline gives CDR1 SGHAT, CDR2 FQNNGV. The CDR3 totals 13 residues. V lost 0 bases to trimming and J lost 15 bases, with 15 bases between them. This CDR3 is CASSLDTRRSLFF. CDR3 sequence (DNA): TGTGCCAGCAGCTTAGATACTAGGAGGTCTCTGTTCTTC.

Within the sample, this clonotype is large. CDR3 coding DNA: TGTGCCAGCAGTTACGGACTAGCAACCGAGCAGTACTTC. This encodes CASSYGLATEQYF. The V call is TRBV6-2 or TRBV6-3, the J call TRBJ2-7, with 8 bases lining up with TRBD2. Germline V gene lookup returns CDR1 MNHEY and CDR2 SVGEGT. The junction had 3 bases not matched to a gene; V was cut back by 2 bases and J by 6 bases. This CDR3 contains 13 residues.

With regard to this clonotype: One junction end does not reproduce the germline sequence, and a read error may be involved. The V and J genes are TRBV11-2 and TRBJ2-4; D may be TRBD1 or TRBD2 (5 bases each). CDR3 size: 14 residues. CDR1 and CDR2 (germline): SGHAT, FQNNGV. The CDR3 DNA is TGTGCCAGCAGCTCCGGGACGAGGGATAACACTCAGTACTTC. Translated: CASSSGTRDNTQYF.

As to this clonotype: A junction boundary mismatches the germline segment, possibly from a read error. The chain joins TRBV6-5 to TRBJ2-5; D not resolved. The CDR3 is made up of 13 amino acids. Germline CDR1 is MNHEY and CDR2 is SVGAGI. The chain's CDR3 is CASSYSNQETQFF. In nucleotides, the CDR3 is TGTGCCAGCAGTTACAGTAACCAAGAGACCCAGTTCTTT.

As for this clonotype: This is likely a read error, given that the CDR3 carries no conserved phenylalanine or tryptophan at its end. The V call is TRBV6-1, the J call TRBJ2-7, with D uncertain. In germline, CDR1 is MNHNS, CDR2 SASEGT. The CDR3 consists of 15 residues. DNA for the CDR3: TGTGCCAGCAGTGTTGGTACGGTGGGCTCCTACGAACAGTACTTA. Residues: CASSVGTVGSYEQYL.

As concerns this clonotype: One end of the junction varies from germline; a read error may be responsible. The chain employs TRBV5-5 and TRBJ1-1, with D perhaps matching TRBD1 (6 bases). This CDR3 spans 14 amino acids. Germline CDR1 and CDR2: SGHKS and YYEKEE (reference sequence). This CDR3 is CASSLYYREDEAFF. In nucleotides, the CDR3 is TGTGCCAGTAGCTTGTACTACAGGGAGGATGAAGCTTTCTTT.

This chain links TRBV6-5 with TRBJ2-7; TRBD2 is a possible D gene (6 bases). The CDR3 covers 13 residues. Germline V lookup: CDR1 MNHEY, CDR2 SVGAGI. CDR3 DNA: TGTGTCTGCAGGCGCGGGAAAGCCTACGAGCAGTACTTC. This translates into CVCRRGKAYEQYF.

Concerning this clonotype itself: The conserved phenylalanine or tryptophan normally closing the CDR3 is absent here, so this likely arose from a read error. The gene calls are TRBV28 and TRBJ1-6, with D unclear. In germline, CDR1 is MDHEN, CDR2 SYDVKM. The CDR3 runs to 16 residues. The CDR3: CVSSLSSGRNNSPLHY. The CDR3 DNA sequence: TGTGTCAGCAGTTTGTCCAGCGGAAGGAATAATTCACCCCTCCACTAT.

Details on this clonotype: A clone one base away is much larger, so this may be a read error. No conserved phenylalanine or tryptophan ends this CDR3, so it is likely a read error. CDR3 protein: CASSSTDRADTQYL. The CDR3 DNA is TGTGCCAGCAGCTCGACAGACCGTGCAGATACGCAGTATTTA. The V and J genes are TRBV7-3 and TRBJ2-3; tentatively, D is TRBD1 (5 bases). The germline gives CDR1 SGHTA, CDR2 FQGTGA. Trimming left V 4 bases short and J 4 bases short, with 12 bases between. This CDR3 has 14 residues.

As for this clonotype: A much larger clone lies one base from this, so it may be a read error. V gene TRBV6-1 combines with J gene TRBJ2-7, with 9 bases aligning to TRBD2. CDR3 length equals 15 residues. CDR1 and CDR2 (germline): MNHNS, SASEGT. The CDR3 sequence: CASSALAGESNKQNF. For the CDR3, the DNA is TGTGCCAGCAGTGCCTTAGCGGGAGAGTCTAACAAGCAGAACTTC.